What follows are 29 T cell receptor beta chains derived from one specimen sequenced in a study of beta chain features in type 1 diabetes. As every portion of the isolated RNA was reverse transcribed, the sequencing read expressed TCRB transcripts. Repertoires were generated with immunoSEQ multiplex PCR, while TCRdb's copy carries only in-frame clones and drops some. This sample yields hundreds of thousands of clones, of which about a sixth are seen a single time; roughly 0.025% belongs to the top ten. The sequencing sample was made of naive CD4+ T cells from blood. The source is a woman between 18 and 29 years old in good health.

The chain uses TRBV6-5 and TRBJ2-2; D is unclear. Germline V CDR1 and CDR2: MNHEY, SVGAGI. The CDR3 runs to 12 residues. The ends were cut back, 7 bases at V and 1 base at J, with 4 bases in the middle. CDR3 DNA sequence: TGTGCCAGCACTCAGAACACCGGGGAGCTGTTTTTT. Translation: CASTQNTGELFF.

This clone was recorded a few times. This chain joins TRBV4-2 and TRBJ2-3; D is ambiguous. The V gene's germline CDR1 is LGHNA and CDR2 YNFKEQ. Deletions cut 0 bases from V and 4 bases from J, with 14 bases between. The CDR3 extends over 16 amino acids. As DNA, the CDR3 is TGTGCCAGCAGCCAAGACTCTGGTCTAGTCCCAGATACGCAGTATTTT. Its translation is CASSQDSGLVPDTQYF.

A few counts support this clone. The chain carries TRBV18 and TRBJ1-6; TRBD1 agrees at 9 bases. Germline V lookup: CDR1 KGHSH, CDR2 LQKENI. The CDR3 has 14 amino acids. The junction had 4 bases not matched to a gene; V was cut back by 5 bases and J by 8 bases. For the CDR3, the DNA is TGTGCCAGCTCAGCGACAGGGGGAGATTCACCCCTCCACTTT. This translates into CASSATGGDSPLHF.

The sample holds a few counts of this clone. The chain couples TRBV7-3 to TRBJ2-3; TRBD2 agrees at 9 bases. The V and J ends lost 5 bases and 6 bases, in that order; junction bases with no gene match: 9. This CDR3 is 15 amino acids long. In germline, CDR1 is SGHTA, CDR2 FQGTGA. DNA for the CDR3: TGTGCCAGCAGCGCCACTAGCGGGTTTGGGGATACGCAGTATTTT. Protein: CASSATSGFGDTQYF. The entire variable domain, with the rest obtained from reference TRBV7-3 and TRBJ2-3, is as follows: GAGVSQTPSNKVTEKGKYVELRCDPISGHTALYWYRQSLGQGPEFLIYFQGTGAADDSGLPNDRFFAVRPEGSVSTLKIQRTERGDSAVYLCASSATSGFGDTQYFGPGTRLTVL.

The genes are TRBV7-9 and TRBJ2-5; 11 bases are shared with TRBD2. The end of the DNA fits TRBJ2-7 better, so the J call may be wrong. Germline V gene sequence: CDR1 SEHNR, CDR2 FQNEAQ (reference sequence). The CDR3 is 15 residues long. The CDR3 is CASSSGLADSYEQYF. The CDR3 DNA follows: TGTGCCAGCAGCTCGGGACTAGCGGATTCCTACGAGCAGTACTTC.

There are a few counts of this clone. The chain links TRBV14 to TRBJ2-2; possible D gene TRBD1, 5 bases. The CDR3 spans 15 residues. The V end was cut by 4 bases, the J end by 0 bases, with 9 bases between. Germline CDR1 is SGHDN and CDR2 is FVKESK. The CDR3 loop is CASSRMTANTGELFF. CDR3 sequence (DNA): TGTGCCAGCAGCCGAATGACAGCGAACACCGGGGAGCTGTTTTTT.

This clone has more than one count but fewer than ten. At one of its ends the junction is not consistent with the germline gene, which may arise from a read error. The chain employs TRBV7-7 and TRBJ2-5; D possibly corresponds to TRBD2 (5 bases). The CDR3 spans 13 residues. In germline, CDR1 is SSHAT, CDR2 FNYEAQ (reference sequence). The CDR3 sequence: CASSQGGGETQYF. The CDR3 DNA reads as TGTGCTAGCAGCCAAGGTGGCGGGGAGACCCAGTACTTC.

This clone was seen more than once but under ten times. The rearrangement joins TRBV15 to TRBJ2-3, with 12 bases that match TRBD2. The germline V gene has CDR1 LNHNV and CDR2 YYDKDF (reference sequence). CDR3 length: 19 residues. V dropped 2 bases and J dropped 4; count of bases not matched to a gene: 13. The CDR3 DNA sequence: TGTGCCACCAGCAGACCCCCCCGGACTAGCGGGATGATCTCAGATACGCAGTATTTT. It translates to CATSRPPRTSGMISDTQYF.

The chain has TRBV12-1 and TRBJ2-7; the DNA was not compared with TRBD1, the D call given in the table. TRBV12-1 is reported as a pseudogene. The length of the CDR3 is 14 residues. The CDR3 bases are TGTGCCAGCCCTACCGGGACAGGGGTTTACGAGCAGTACTTC. Translated, it gives CASPTGTGVYEQYF.

The chain carries TRBV19 and TRBJ2-1; 8 bases align to TRBD2. This CDR3 region has 16 residues. V lost 5 bases, J lost 6 bases, and 12 bases stayed unmatched. From germline, CDR1 is LNHDA and CDR2 SQIVND (reference sequence). The CDR3 DNA follows: TGTGCCAGTAGTCGGAATAGCGGGATTCGGGTCAATGAGCAGTTCTTC. Its translation: CASSRNSGIRVNEQFF.

The CDR3 nucleotides are TGTGCCAGCACGGCAGCAGGTAGAGGCACAGATACGCAGTATTTT. Translating it yields CASTAAGRGTDTQYF. V usage is TRBV2 and J usage is TRBJ2-3; no firm D call. Between the trimmed V and J ends, which lost 7 bases and 1 base, there was a span of 15 bases. Germline CDR1 reads SNHLY; CDR2 reads FYNNEI. The CDR3 loop spans 15 amino acids.

This clone was counted a few times. V usage is TRBV4-2 and J usage is TRBJ2-1; 13 positions match TRBD2. The CDR3 totals 18 residues. The germline V gene has CDR1 LGHNA and CDR2 YNFKEQ. Trimming removed 0 bases from V and 7 bases from J; junction bases left unmatched: 9. The DNA for the CDR3 is TGTGCCAGCAGCCAAGATCTACTAGCGGGAGGGCCAAGGAATGAGCAGTTCTTC. As protein: CASSQDLLAGGPRNEQFF.

The chain links TRBV4-2 to TRBJ2-1, with D uncertain. V lost 0 bases to trimming and J lost 12 bases, with 6 bases between them. Looked up from germline, CDR1 is LGHNA and CDR2 is YNFKEQ. There are 11 residues in the CDR3. The CDR3 region is CASSQDLGQFF. The CDR3 nucleotides read TGTGCCAGCAGCCAAGATCTTGGGCAGTTCTTC.

This chain uses TRBV19 with TRBJ2-7; no reliable D call. CDR3 length: 17 amino acids. Trimming stripped 5 bases from V and 4 bases from J, with 24 bases between. The germline V gene has CDR1 LNHDA and CDR2 SQIVND (reference sequence). The CDR3 spells CASSERLQTGALYEQYF. DNA for the CDR3: TGTGCCAGTAGTGAACGCCTGCAAACGGGCGCCCTATACGAGCAGTACTTC.

The J gene is TRBJ2-2, the V gene TRBV9, with 8 bases matching TRBD2. The CDR3 runs 18 residues. Losses at the gene ends were 4 bases for V and 5 bases for J; bases not matched to a gene: 16. The germline gives CDR1 SGDLS, CDR2 YYNGEE. Written as DNA, the CDR3 is TGTGCCAGCAGCTCAGGAGGAACAGCGGCTAGCGGGACCGGGGAGCTGTTTTTT. Amino acids: CASSSGGTAASGTGELFF.

This clone was detected only a few times. The V and J genes are TRBV27 and TRBJ1-1; D not resolved. Deletions cut 2 bases from V and 0 bases from J, with 10 bases between. This CDR3 is 15 amino acids long. Germline loops: CDR1 MNHEY, CDR2 SMNVEV (reference sequence). For the CDR3, the DNA is TGTGCCAGCAGTTTAGGAGCGGCAGTGAACACTGAAGCTTTCTTT. Translating it yields CASSLGAAVNTEAFF.

There are a few counts of this clone. Other DNA sequences of this sample code for an identical CDR3. This rearrangement joins TRBV7-2 to TRBJ2-5; TRBD2 aligns across 11 bases. V was clipped by 1 base and J by 2 bases; unmatched bases: 0. In germline, CDR1 is SGHTA, CDR2 FQGNSA. This CDR3 has 15 amino acids. The CDR3 sequence is CASSLGLAGQETQYF. As DNA, the CDR3 is TGTGCCAGCAGCTTAGGACTAGCGGGACAAGAGACCCAGTACTTC. The full variable domain, completed using reference TRBV7-2 and TRBJ2-5, is GAGVSQSPSNKVTEKGKDVELRCDPISGHTALYWYRQSLGQGLEFLIYFQGNSAPDKSGLPSDRFSAERTGGSVSTLTIQRTQQEDSAVYLCASSLGLAGQETQYFGPGTRLLVL.

The chain couples TRBV6-5 to TRBJ1-2; unclear D gene. This CDR3 comprises 12 residues. Trimming left V 6 bases short and J 7 bases short, with 12 bases between. Germline assignment: CDR1 MNHEY and CDR2 SVGAGI. As DNA, the CDR3 is TGTGCCAGCAGCACCGGACGCTTTGGCTACACCTTC. This encodes CASSTGRFGYTF.

V is TRBV6-6 and J is TRBJ1-4, with D possibly being TRBD1 (5 bases). CDR1 is MNHNY and CDR2 is SVGAGI in the germline V gene (reference sequence). V was pared by 5 bases and J by 8 bases, with 15 bases between. The CDR3 totals 14 residues. The CDR3: CASSMGGEDEKLFF. CDR3 bases: TGTGCCAGCAGTATGGGGGGGGAAGACGAAAAACTGTTTTTT.

V is TRBV11-2 and J is TRBJ2-3, with unresolved D. Germline V gene sequence: CDR1 SGHAT, CDR2 FQNNGV. The CDR3 sequence is 12 residues long. The germline V and J ends were trimmed by 3 bases and 8 bases, with 9 bases remaining between them. In nucleotides, the CDR3 is TGTGCCAGCAGCTTCTTCCAGGCTACGCAGTATTTT. The encoded protein is CASSFFQATQYF. The full variable domain, rest sourced from reference TRBV11-2 and TRBJ2-3, is EAGVAQSPRYKIIEKRQSVAFWCNPISGHATLYWYQQILGQGPKLLIQFQNNGVVDDSQLPKDRFSAERLKGVDSTLKIQPAKLEDSAVYLCASSFFQATQYFGPGTRLTVL.

Only a few counts were recorded for this clone. The chain carries TRBV9 and TRBJ1-4; 7 positions agree with TRBD1. CDR3 length equals 16 residues. The V gene's germline CDR1 is SGDLS and CDR2 YYNGEE. Unmatched junction bases numbered 10, after V lost 0 bases and J lost 8 bases. In nucleotides, the CDR3 is TGTGCCAGCAGCGTAGGACAGGGTGTTGAGGGGGAAAAACTGTTTTTT. It specifies CASSVGQGVEGEKLFF.

The chain links TRBV19 to TRBJ2-5; D is unclear. Germline V gives CDR1 LNHDA, CDR2 SQIVND (reference sequence). The CDR3 sequence is 14 residues long. The V gene lost 4 bases and the J gene lost 1 base, with 10 bases spanning the gap. CDR3 sequence (DNA): TGTGCCAGTAGTAAAGTGGTGCTCCAAGAGACCCAGTACTTC. It is translated as CASSKVVLQETQYF.

The V and J genes are TRBV10-3 and TRBJ2-5; 9 bases are a match to TRBD1. The better agreement between TRBJ2-7 and the DNA end casts doubt on the J call. The germline gives CDR1 ENHRY, CDR2 SYGVKD. The CDR3 has 14 residues. In nucleotides, the CDR3 is TGTGCCATCAGTCCTGCGACAGGGGGCTACGAGCAGTACTTC. Its translation: CAISPATGGYEQYF.

The V call is TRBV2, the J call TRBJ2-1; D ambiguous. The CDR3 is 14 amino acids. Germline CDR1 reads SNHLY; CDR2 reads FYNNEI. Trimming took 6 bases from V and 1 from J, leaving 10 bases between them. This CDR3 reads CASRPRESYNEQFF. CDR3 DNA: TGTGCCAGCAGACCGAGAGAGTCCTACAATGAGCAGTTCTTC. Complete variable domain (other parts from reference TRBV2 and TRBJ2-1): EPEVTQTPSHQVTQMGQEVILRCVPISNHLYFYWYRQILGQKVEFLVSFYNNEISEKSEIFDDQFSVERPDGSNFTLKIRSTKLEDSAMYFCASRPRESYNEQFFGPGTRLTVL.

The CDR3 sequence is CASSPDRGRTEAFF. The CDR3 coding sequence is TGTGCCAGCAGTCCTGACAGGGGCCGGACTGAAGCTTTCTTT. V gene TRBV25-1 combines with J gene TRBJ1-1, with 8 bases identical to TRBD1. Losses at the gene ends were 5 bases for V and 5 bases for J; bases not matched to a gene: 7. The V gene's germline CDR1 is MGHDK and CDR2 SYGVNS. This CDR3 is 14 amino acids long. The full variable domain, its missing parts supplied by reference TRBV25-1 and TRBJ1-1, is EADIYQTPRYLVIGTGKKITLECSQTMGHDKMYWYQQDPGMELHLIHYSYGVNSTEKGDLSSESTVSRIRTEHFPLTLESARPSHTSQYLCASSPDRGRTEAFFGQGTRLTVV.

This chain connects TRBV5-1 to TRBJ2-1; 9 nucleotides agree with TRBD2. Germline V CDR1 and CDR2: SGHRS, YFSETQ. Unmatched junction bases numbered 13, after V lost 4 bases and J lost 8 bases. The CDR3 spans 16 residues. The CDR3, as DNA: TGCGCCAGCAGCGCTAGCGGGATTAAGGTTGCCTATGAGCAGTTCTTC. Translated, it gives CASSASGIKVAYEQFF.

This sequence joins TRBV29-1 and TRBJ2-3; D is perhaps TRBD2 (6 bases). The CDR3 consists of 14 residues. V lost 3 bases to trimming and J lost 0 bases, with 10 bases between them. Germline CDR1 SQVTM, CDR2 ANQGSEA. The CDR3 bases are TGCAGCGTTGAGGGCGGGACTAGCACAGATACGCAGTATTTT. Translation: CSVEGGTSTDTQYF.

This sequence joins TRBV10-3 and TRBJ1-3; unclear D gene. The CDR3 loop spans 16 amino acids. Germline CDR1 is ENHRY and CDR2 is SYGVKD. The V end lost 3 bases, the J end lost 3 bases, and 15 bases lay between the germline ends. Written as DNA, the CDR3 is TGTGCCATCAGTGAACAACTCGGACCAGTTGGAAACACCATATATTTT. The encoded protein is CAISEQLGPVGNTIYF.

There are a few counts of this clone. The chain carries TRBV27 and TRBJ1-2; D is uncertain. The length of the CDR3 is 13 residues. Germline assignment: CDR1 MNHEY and CDR2 SMNVEV (reference sequence). The germline V and J ends were trimmed by 0 bases and 7 bases, with 9 bases remaining between them. CDR3 sequence (DNA): TGTGCCAGCAGTTTATCCCTCACGGGTGGCTACACCTTC. Its translation is CASSLSLTGGYTF.